This TCR beta chain was sequenced in a study of blood T cells in healthy people across ages. PCR was performed a second time for about 7 to 11 cycles using a sample-barcoded 5' primer and a J-beta primer mix. TCRdb reprocessed the 5' RACE reads with MiXCR, giving one entry per CDR3 protein. Of 780,000 or so distinct CDR3 sequences listed, 56% are singletons. The sequence came from a man aged 35-49 years in good health. Sequenced input: blood.

CDR3 coding DNA: TGTGCCAGCAGCCTGCCCCTCCAGGACAGATACTACGAGCAGTACTTC. It yields the protein CASSLPLQDRYYEQYF. This chain links TRBV21-1 with TRBJ2-4; the tabulated D call, TRBD1, remains unverified against the DNA. The better agreement between TRBJ2-7 and the DNA end casts doubt on the J call. TRBV21-1 is a pseudogene locus. This CDR3 has 16 amino acids.